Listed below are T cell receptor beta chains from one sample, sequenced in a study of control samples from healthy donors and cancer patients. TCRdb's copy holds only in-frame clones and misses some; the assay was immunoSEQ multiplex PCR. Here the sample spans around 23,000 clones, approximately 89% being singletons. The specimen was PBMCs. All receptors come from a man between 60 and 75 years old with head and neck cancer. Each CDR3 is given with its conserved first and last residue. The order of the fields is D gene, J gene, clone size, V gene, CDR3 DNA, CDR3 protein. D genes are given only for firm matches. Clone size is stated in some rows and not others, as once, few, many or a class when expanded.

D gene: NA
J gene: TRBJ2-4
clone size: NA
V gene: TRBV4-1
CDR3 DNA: TGCGCCAGCAGCTTCCGGGGCGGGCTAGCCAAAAACATTCAGTACTTC
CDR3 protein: CASSFRGGLAKNIQYF

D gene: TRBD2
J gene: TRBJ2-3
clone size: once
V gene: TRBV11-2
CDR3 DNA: TGTGCCAGCAGCTTAGGGCGGGAGACAGATACGCAGTATTTT
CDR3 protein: CASSLGRETDTQYF

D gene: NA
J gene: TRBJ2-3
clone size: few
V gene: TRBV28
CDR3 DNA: TGTGCCAGCAGTTTACCCAGCGCGCTCACAGATACGCAGTATTTT
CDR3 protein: CASSLPSALTDTQYF

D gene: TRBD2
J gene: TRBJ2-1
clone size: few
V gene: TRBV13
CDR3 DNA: TGTGCCAGCAGCGAAGGGACTAGCTACAATGAGCAGTTCTTC
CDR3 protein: CASSEGTSYNEQFF

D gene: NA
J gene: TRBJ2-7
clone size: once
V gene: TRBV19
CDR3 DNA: TGTGCCAGTAGTCCCTTCCTCCGAGACACCTCGAGGAACGAGCAGTACTTC
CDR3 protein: CASSPFLRDTSRNEQYF

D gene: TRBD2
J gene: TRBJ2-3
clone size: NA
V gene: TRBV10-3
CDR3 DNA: TGTGCCATTAGCTCCCTAGCGGGAGAGGGTGATACGCAGTATTTT
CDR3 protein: CAISSLAGEGDTQYF

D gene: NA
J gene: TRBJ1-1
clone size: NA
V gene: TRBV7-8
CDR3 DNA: TGTGCCAGCAGCTATCGCACAGTGAACACTGAAGCTTTCTTT
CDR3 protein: CASSYRTVNTEAFF

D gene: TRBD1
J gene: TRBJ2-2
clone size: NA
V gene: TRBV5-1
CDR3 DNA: TGCGCCAGCAGCTTGGTCCAGGGGGACACCGGGGAGCTGTTTTTT
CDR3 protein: CASSLVQGDTGELFF

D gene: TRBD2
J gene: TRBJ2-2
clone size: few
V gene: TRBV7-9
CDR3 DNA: TGTGCCAGCAGCCCTCCCCGTGGGACTAGTAACACCGGGGAGCTGTTTTTT
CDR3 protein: CASSPPRGTSNTGELFF

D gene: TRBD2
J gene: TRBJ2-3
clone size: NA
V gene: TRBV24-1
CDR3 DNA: TGTGCCACCAGTGAGGAGGGAGGGCCAGATACGCAGTATTTT
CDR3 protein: CATSEEGGPDTQYF

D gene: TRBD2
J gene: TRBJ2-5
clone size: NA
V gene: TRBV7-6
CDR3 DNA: TGTGCCAGCAGCTTAGCGGGAGGGCCGGTAGAGACCCAGTACTTC
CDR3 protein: CASSLAGGPVETQYF

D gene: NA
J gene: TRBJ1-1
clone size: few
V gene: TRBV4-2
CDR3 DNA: TGTGCCAGCAGCCAAGGAAACACTGAAGCTTTCTTT
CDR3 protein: CASSQGNTEAFF

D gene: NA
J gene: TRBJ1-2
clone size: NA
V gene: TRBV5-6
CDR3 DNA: TGTGCCAGCAGCTTGGGGGCAGGTCTAGATGGCTACACCTTC
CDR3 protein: CASSLGAGLDGYTF

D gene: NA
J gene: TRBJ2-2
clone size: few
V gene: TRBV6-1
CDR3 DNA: TGTGCCAGCAGTGAAGCTTGGTGGGCCCAGGGTTCGGGGGAGCTGTTTTTT
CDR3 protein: CASSEAWWAQGSGELFF

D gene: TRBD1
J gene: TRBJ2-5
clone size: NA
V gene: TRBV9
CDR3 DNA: TGTGCCAGCAGCGAGGGACAGGGGATAGAGACCCAGTACTTC
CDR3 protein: CASSEGQGIETQYF

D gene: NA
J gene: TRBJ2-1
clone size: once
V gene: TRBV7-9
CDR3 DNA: TGTGCCAGCAGCCCCCCGTGGAGTCTAGCCTACAATGAGCAGTTCTTC
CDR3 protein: CASSPPWSLAYNEQFF

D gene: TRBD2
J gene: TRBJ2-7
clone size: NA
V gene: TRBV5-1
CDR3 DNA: TGCGCCAGCAGCTTGGCGGGGGAGGGGTACGAGCAGTACTTC
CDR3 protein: CASSLAGEGYEQYF

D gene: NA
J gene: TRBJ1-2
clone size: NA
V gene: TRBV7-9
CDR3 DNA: TGTGCCAGCAGCTTAGAGGGGGAAGGTGGCTACACCTTC
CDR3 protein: CASSLEGEGGYTF

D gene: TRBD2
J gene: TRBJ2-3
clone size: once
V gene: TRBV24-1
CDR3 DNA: TGTGCCACCAGTGACCCCAAAGCGGGAGGGCCAGATACGCAGTATTTT
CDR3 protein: CATSDPKAGGPDTQYF

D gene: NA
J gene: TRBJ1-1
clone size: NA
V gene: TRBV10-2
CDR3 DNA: TGCGCCAGCAGTGATTTAGCGGAGGGGATGAACACTGAAGCTTTCTTT
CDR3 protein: CASSDLAEGMNTEAFF

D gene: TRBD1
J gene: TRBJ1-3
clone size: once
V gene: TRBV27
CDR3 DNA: TGTGCCAGCAGTTTATCCCCAGGGGGGGCTGGAAACACCATATATTTT
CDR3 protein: CASSLSPGGAGNTIYF

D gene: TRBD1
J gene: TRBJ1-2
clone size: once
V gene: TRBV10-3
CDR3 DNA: TGTGCCTTTCAGGGGGCGCGGGGTGGCTACACCTTC
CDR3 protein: CAFQGARGGYTF

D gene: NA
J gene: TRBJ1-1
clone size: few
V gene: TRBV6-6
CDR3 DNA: TGTGCCAGCAGTTACGGACAGATGAACACTGAAGCTTTCTTT
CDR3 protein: CASSYGQMNTEAFF

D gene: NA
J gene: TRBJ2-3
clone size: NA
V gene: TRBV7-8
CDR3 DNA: TGTGCCAGCAGCTTGACCGAACTCACAGATACGCAGTATTTT
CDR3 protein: CASSLTELTDTQYF

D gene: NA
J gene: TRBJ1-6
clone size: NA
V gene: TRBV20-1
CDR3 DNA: TGCAGTGCTAGTCGTGGAGGGGGGGACTCACCCCTCCACTTT
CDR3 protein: CSASRGGGDSPLHF

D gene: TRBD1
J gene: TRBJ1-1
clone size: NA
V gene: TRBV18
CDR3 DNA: TGTGCCAGCTCACCGGGAACAGGGGCTGAAGCTTTCTTT
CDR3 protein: CASSPGTGAEAFF

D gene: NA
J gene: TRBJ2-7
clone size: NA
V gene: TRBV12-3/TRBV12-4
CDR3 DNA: TGTGCCAGCAGTTTAGCGGGCAGGGCCGAGCAGTACTTC
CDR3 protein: CASSLAGRAEQYF

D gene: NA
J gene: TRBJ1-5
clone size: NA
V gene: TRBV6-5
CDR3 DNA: TGTGCCAGCAGTAATGCCGACACCCCCAATCAGCCCCAGCATTTT
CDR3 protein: CASSNADTPNQPQHF

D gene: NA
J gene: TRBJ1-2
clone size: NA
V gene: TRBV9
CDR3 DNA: TGTGCCAGCAGCCCCACCAGGGCTAACTATGGCTACACCTTC
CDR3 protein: CASSPTRANYGYTF

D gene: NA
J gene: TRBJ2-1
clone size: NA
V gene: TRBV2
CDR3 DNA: TGTGCCAGCAGACCCGGACAGTCGGGCTCCTACAATGAGCAGTTCTTC
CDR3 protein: CASRPGQSGSYNEQFF

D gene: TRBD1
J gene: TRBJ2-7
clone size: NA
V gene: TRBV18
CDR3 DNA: TGTGCCAGCTCACCAGGAGTCCGGACAGGGGGTCACGAGCAGTACTTC
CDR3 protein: CASSPGVRTGGHEQYF

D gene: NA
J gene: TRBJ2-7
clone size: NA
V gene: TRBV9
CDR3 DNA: TGTGCCAGCAGCGCGCGGGACAGATCCTACGAGCAGTACTTC
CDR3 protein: CASSARDRSYEQYF

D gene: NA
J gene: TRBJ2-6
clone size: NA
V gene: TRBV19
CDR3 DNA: TGTGCCAGTAGGTCAGGGGCTGGGGCCAACGTCCTGACTTTC
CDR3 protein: CASRSGAGANVLTF

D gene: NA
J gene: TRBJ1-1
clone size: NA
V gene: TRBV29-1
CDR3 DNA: TGCAGCGTTATCACGACCCCTTGGGCTTTCTTT
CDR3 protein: CSVITTPWAFF

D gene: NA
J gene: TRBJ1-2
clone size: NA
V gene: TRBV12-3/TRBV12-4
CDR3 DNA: TGTGCCAGCAGCTACAGCCTAGCGGGGGGCTACACCTTC
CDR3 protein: CASSYSLAGGYTF

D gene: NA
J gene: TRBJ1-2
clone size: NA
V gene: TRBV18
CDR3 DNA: TGTGCCAGCTCACCTTCCAGGGTAGACTATGGCTACACCTTC
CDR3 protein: CASSPSRVDYGYTF

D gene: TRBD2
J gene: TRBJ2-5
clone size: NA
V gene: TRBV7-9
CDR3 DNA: TGTGCCAGCAGCTTACCGACTAGCGGACAAGAGACCCAGTACTTC
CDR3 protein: CASSLPTSGQETQYF

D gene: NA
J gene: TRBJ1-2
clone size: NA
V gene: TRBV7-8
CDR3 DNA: TGTGCCAGCAGCTTAGCCGGAGGGGTTGGTGGCTACACCTTC
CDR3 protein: CASSLAGGVGGYTF

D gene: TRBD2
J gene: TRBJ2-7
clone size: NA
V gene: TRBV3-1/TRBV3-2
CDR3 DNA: TGTGCCAGCAGCCCAGGACTAGCCTCCACGCCCTACGAGCAGTACTTC
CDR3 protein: CASSPGLASTPYEQYF

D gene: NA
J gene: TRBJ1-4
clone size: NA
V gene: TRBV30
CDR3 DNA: TGTGCCTGGACCCGACTTGGAAGGGAAAAACTGTTTTTT
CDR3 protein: CAWTRLGREKLFF

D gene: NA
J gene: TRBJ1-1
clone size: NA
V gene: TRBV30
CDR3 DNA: TGTGCCTGGAGGGGCCGTGGGGCGAACACTGAAGCTTTCTTT
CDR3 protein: CAWRGRGANTEAFF

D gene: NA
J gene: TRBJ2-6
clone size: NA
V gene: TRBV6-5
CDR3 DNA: TGTGCCAGCACTAGGGCGGCCTCTGGGGCCAACGTCCTGACTTTC
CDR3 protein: CASTRAASGANVLTF

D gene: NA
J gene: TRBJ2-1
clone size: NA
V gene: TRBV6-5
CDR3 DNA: TGTGCCAGCTCCCCAGATTACAATGAGCAGTTCTTC
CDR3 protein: CASSPDYNEQFF

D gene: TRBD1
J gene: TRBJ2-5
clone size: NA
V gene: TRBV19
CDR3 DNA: TGTGCCAGTCAGACGGACAGGCAAGAGACCCAGTACTTC
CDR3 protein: CASQTDRQETQYF

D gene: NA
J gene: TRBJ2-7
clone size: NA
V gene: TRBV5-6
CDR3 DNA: TGTGCCAGCAGCTACCCCGTGGGAGGGCGGGGGCAAGCCTACGAGCAGTACTTC
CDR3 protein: CASSYPVGGRGQAYEQYF

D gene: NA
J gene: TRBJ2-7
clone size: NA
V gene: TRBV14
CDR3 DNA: TGTGCCAGCAGCCAAGGGGATGCTAGGCAGTACTTC
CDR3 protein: CASSQGDARQYF

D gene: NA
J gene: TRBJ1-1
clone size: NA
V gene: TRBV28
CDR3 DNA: TGTGCCAGCAGTTTTCGGGACCGTTTGAACACTGAAGCTTTCTTT
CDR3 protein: CASSFRDRLNTEAFF

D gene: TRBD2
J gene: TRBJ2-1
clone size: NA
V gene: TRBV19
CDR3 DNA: TGTGCCAGTAGTCCACTAGCGGGAACTAACAATGAGCAGTTCTTC
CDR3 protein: CASSPLAGTNNEQFF

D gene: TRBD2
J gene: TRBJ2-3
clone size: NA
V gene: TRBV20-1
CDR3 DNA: TGCAGTGCTAGTCTAGCTAGCGGGAGCACAGATACGCAGTATTTT
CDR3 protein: CSASLASGSTDTQYF

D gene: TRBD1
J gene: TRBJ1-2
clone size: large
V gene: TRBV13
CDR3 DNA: TGTGCCAGCAGCCCCTATGACCGGGACAGAGATGGCTACACCTTC
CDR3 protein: CASSPYDRDRDGYTF

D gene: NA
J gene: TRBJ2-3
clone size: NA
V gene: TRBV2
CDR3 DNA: TGTGCCAGCAAGGGCGAGAGAGGTTTCCGAACAGATACGCAGTATTTT
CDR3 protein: CASKGERGFRTDTQYF

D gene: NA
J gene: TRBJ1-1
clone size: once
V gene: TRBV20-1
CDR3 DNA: TGCAGTGCTGGTGGGGGTGGTACTGAAGCTTTCTTT
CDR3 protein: CSAGGGGTEAFF

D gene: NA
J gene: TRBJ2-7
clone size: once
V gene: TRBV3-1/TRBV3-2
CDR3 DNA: TGTGCCAGCAGCCACCCGGACAGCTACGAGCAGTACTTC
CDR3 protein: CASSHPDSYEQYF

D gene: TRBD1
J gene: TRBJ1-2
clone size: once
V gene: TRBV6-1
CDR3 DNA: TGTGCCAGCAGTGAAGGGAGTGGGACAGCGAAATATGGCTACACCTTC
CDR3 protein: CASSEGSGTAKYGYTF

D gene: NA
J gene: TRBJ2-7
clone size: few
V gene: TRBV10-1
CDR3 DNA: TGCGCCAGAGGGCGCGAGCAGTACTTC
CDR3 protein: CARGREQYF